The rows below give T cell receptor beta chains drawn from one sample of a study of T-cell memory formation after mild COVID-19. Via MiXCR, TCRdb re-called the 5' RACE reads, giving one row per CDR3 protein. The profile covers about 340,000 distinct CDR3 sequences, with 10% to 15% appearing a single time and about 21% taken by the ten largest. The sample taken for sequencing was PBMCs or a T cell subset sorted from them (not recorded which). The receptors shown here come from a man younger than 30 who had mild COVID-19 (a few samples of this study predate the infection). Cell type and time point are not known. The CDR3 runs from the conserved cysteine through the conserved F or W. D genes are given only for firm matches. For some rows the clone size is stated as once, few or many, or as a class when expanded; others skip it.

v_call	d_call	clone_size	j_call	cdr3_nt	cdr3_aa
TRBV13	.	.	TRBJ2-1	TGTGCCAGCAGCTTATTGGGCCTCTCCTACAATGAGCAGTTCTTC	CASSLLGLSYNEQFF
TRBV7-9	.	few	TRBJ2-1	TGTGCCAGCAGCCAGACAGCTATCCACAATGAGCAGTTCTTC	CASSQTAIHNEQFF
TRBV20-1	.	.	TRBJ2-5	TGCAGTGCTAGTCTAGGGGTTTACCAAGAGACCCAGTACTTC	CSASLGVYQETQYF
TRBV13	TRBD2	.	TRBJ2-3	TGTGCCAGCAGCATTAGCGGGGTCCCAGATACGCAGTATTTT	CASSISGVPDTQYF
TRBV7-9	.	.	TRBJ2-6	TGTGCCAGCAGCTTAGAAGGGAAAGGGGCCAACGTCCTGACTTTC	CASSLEGKGANVLTF
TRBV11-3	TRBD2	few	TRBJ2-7	TGTGCCAGCAGCTTAGAACGGGAACCGGGGGGAGAGCAGTACTTC	CASSLEREPGGEQYF
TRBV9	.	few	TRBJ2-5	TGTGCCAGCAGCGTAGAGGGGCAAGAGACCCAGTACTTC	CASSVEGQETQYF
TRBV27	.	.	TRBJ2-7	TGTGCCAGCAGTTTACGAGGGATCGGCGAGCAGTACTTC	CASSLRGIGEQYF
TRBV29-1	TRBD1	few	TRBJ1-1	TGCAGCGGCAAGACAGGGCGAACTGAAGCTTTCTTT	CSGKTGRTEAFF
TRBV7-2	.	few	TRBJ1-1	TGTGCCAGCAGCCCAGATCCCAGAGTTACTGAAGCTTTCTTT	CASSPDPRVTEAFF
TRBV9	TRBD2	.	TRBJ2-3	TGTGCCAGCAGCCACCAGACTAGCGGGGGTGCTAGCACAGATACGCAGTATTTT	CASSHQTSGGASTDTQYF
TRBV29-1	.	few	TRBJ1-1	TGCAGCGTTGAAGGGGCGATCCAGACTGAAGCTTTCTTT	CSVEGAIQTEAFF
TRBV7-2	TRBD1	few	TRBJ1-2	TGTGCCAGCAGCATGGTAGGGGGCTCTGGAGGCTACACCTTC	CASSMVGGSGGYTF
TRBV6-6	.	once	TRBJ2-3	TGTGCCAGCAGCACTGGGGGGGCCGCGGCCAATACGCAGTATTTT	CASSTGGAAANTQYF
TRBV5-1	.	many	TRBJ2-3	TGCGCCAGCAGCCATGAGACAGATACGCAGTATTTT	CASSHETDTQYF
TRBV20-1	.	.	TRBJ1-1	TGCAGTGCTCACGGGACGAACACTGAAGCTTTCTTT	CSAHGTNTEAFF
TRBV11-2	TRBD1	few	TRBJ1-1	TGTGCCAGCAGCTTAGCCGGGACAGGGGGAATTGAAGCTTTCTTT	CASSLAGTGGIEAFF
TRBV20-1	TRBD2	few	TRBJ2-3	TGCAGTGCTGGGGGGGGATTCCGCACAGATACGCAGTATTTT	CSAGGGFRTDTQYF
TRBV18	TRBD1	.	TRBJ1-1	TGTGCCAGCTCTACCACAGGGGTTCGCACTGAAGCTTTCTTT	CASSTTGVRTEAFF